A single sample is the source of the 25 T cell receptor beta chains below, sequenced in a study of tumor-infiltrating lymphocytes in primary liver carcinoma. With 500 ng total RNA as template and a constant-region primer, TCR beta cDNA was made. It was through three nested multiplex PCR rounds of slightly modified ARM-PCR that TCR beta libraries arose. Investigators reported that the first two PCR rounds, at roughly 10 cycles each, used TRBV1-TRBV30 forward primers with a C-beta reverse primer. TCRdb redid the calling of the multiplex PCR reads with MiXCR, one entry per CDR3 protein. The sample gives some 190,000 distinct CDR3 sequences, 50% to 75% of which show up once; less than 75% is in the top ten. Germline DNA was extracted alongside blood RNA, which was obtained from unsorted whole blood. Sequencing was performed on peripheral blood. The receptors stem from a man aged 35 to 55 with primary liver carcinoma and hepatitis B virus infection.

As for this clonotype: This may come from a read error, since a much larger clone is one base off. The gene calls are TRBV11-2 and TRBJ2-1, with 7 bases identical to TRBD1. This CDR3 spans 20 amino acids. V shed 5 bases, J shed 4 bases, and the junction held 23 bases outside the gene matches. Germline CDR1 and CDR2: SGHAT and FQNNGV. The CDR3 spells CASSHTLPLDRLSIYNEQFF. The CDR3 DNA follows: TGTGCCAGCAGCCACACACTCCCCCTGGACAGGCTATCGATTTACAATGAGCAGTTCTTC. Filled out from reference TRBV11-2 and TRBJ2-1, the complete variable domain reads EAGVAQSPRYKIIEKRQSVAFWCNPISGHATLYWYQQILGQGPKLLIQFQNNGVVDDSQLPKDRFSAERLKGVDSTLKIQPAKLEDSAVYLCASSHTLPLDRLSIYNEQFFGPGTRLTVL.

The chain links TRBV6-5 to TRBJ2-7; TRBD1 might be the D (6 bases). This CDR3 contains 15 residues. Per the germline V gene, CDR1 is MNHEY and CDR2 is SVGAGI. Trimming removed 6 bases from V and 0 bases from J, with 15 bases in between. CDR3 sequence (DNA): TGTGCCAGCAGACCTTACGGACAGAACTCCTACGAGCAGTACTTC. Its protein is CASRPYGQNSYEQYF.

A few counts support this clonotype. V usage is TRBV4-1 and J usage is TRBJ2-7; 7 nucleotides agree with TRBD2. The CDR3 is 17 residues long. The germline CDR1 and CDR2 sequences are MGHRA and YSYEKL. V was pared by 0 bases and J by 2 bases, with 10 bases of the junction left unmatched. DNA of the CDR3: TGCGCCAGCAGCCAAGATCGGAGCGGGATAGTTCCCTACGAGCAGTACTTC. Translation: CASSQDRSGIVPYEQYF.

With regard to this clonotype: A much larger clone lies one base from this, so it may be a read error. This sequence joins TRBV29-1 and TRBJ2-5, with a tentative D call TRBD1 (5 bases). With 4 bases removed from V and 5 bases from J, the gap between germline ends came to 11 bases. CDR1 SQVTM and CDR2 ANQGSEA come from the germline V gene. This CDR3 region has 12 residues. The CDR3 spells CSVVRGDETQYF. The CDR3 DNA is TGCAGCGTTGTAAGGGGCGACGAGACCCAGTACTTC.

The genes are TRBV5-6 and TRBJ2-3; possible D gene TRBD1, 5 bases. The CDR3 extends over 14 amino acids. Germline V lookup: CDR1 SGHDT, CDR2 YYEEEE. V lost 6 bases and J 2 bases, leaving 13 bases between the germline ends. The CDR3 DNA reads as TGTGCCAGCATCAATACAGGTCTCACAGATACGCAGTATTTT. This sequence encodes CASINTGLTDTQYF.

This clonotype appeared a few times. A much larger clone lies one base from this, so it may be a read error. The gene calls are TRBV11-2 and TRBJ2-3; D is unclear. Germline V gene sequence: CDR1 SGHAT, CDR2 FQNNGV. This CDR3 is built from 12 residues. For the CDR3, the DNA is TGTGCCAGCAGCTTAGCCACAGATAAGCAGTATTTT. The encoded protein is CASSLATDKQYF.

The V call is TRBV21-1, the J call TRBJ2-1; the DNA was not compared with TRBD1, the D call given in the table. TRBV21-1 is recorded as a pseudogene. CDR3 length: 18 residues. The chain's CDR3 is CASSKGKRPRVLVNEQFF. The CDR3 DNA reads TGTGCCAGCAGCAAGGGAAAAAGGCCCAGGGTCTTAGTCAATGAGCAGTTCTTC.

The chain is built from TRBV10-2 and TRBJ1-3; D remains unclear. Germline assignment: CDR1 WSHSY and CDR2 SAAADI. Trimming pared 6 bases from V and 2 bases from J, leaving 14 bases between. This CDR3 spans 15 amino acids. In DNA, the CDR3 is TGCGCCAGCAGGGCTGGGGTACTCCCTGGAAACACCATATATTTT. It is translated as CASRAGVLPGNTIYF.

Remarks on this clonotype: The junction shows a germline mismatch at one end, possibly a read error. The rearrangement links TRBV11-2 to TRBJ2-7, with D possibly matching TRBD2 (6 bases). CDR3 length equals 14 residues. Germline V gene sequence: CDR1 SGHAT, CDR2 FQNNGV. The CDR3 spells CASSPGGNRNEQYF. The CDR3 bases are TGTGCCAGCAGTCCTGGCGGGAATAGGAACGAGCAATACTTC.

Notes on this clonotype: Mismatch with germline at one junction end may stem from a read error. This rearrangement joins TRBV29-1 to TRBJ2-1; the D gene is possibly TRBD2 (6 bases). The V gene's germline CDR1 is SQVTM and CDR2 ANQGSEA. The CDR3 consists of 12 residues. Here the CDR3 DNA reads TGCAGCGGGACTACTACCTACAATGAGAAGTTCTTC. It encodes CSGTTTYNEKFF.

This clonotype was seen a single time. Compared with germline, one end of the junction differs, possibly owing to a read error. V gene TRBV29-1 combines with J gene TRBJ2-5; possible D gene TRBD1, 6 bases. Germline V gene sequence: CDR1 SQVTM, CDR2 ANQGSEA. The CDR3 is 13 residues long. As DNA, the CDR3 is TGCATCGTTGACCACAGGGAATACGAGACCCAGTACTTC. Residues: CIVDHREYETQYF. The whole variable domain, remainder taken from reference TRBV29-1 and TRBJ2-5, is SAVISQKPSRDICQRGTSLTIQCQVDSQVTMMFWYRQQPGQSLTLIATANQGSEATYESGFVIDKFPISRPNLTFSTLTVSNMSPEDSSIYLCIVDHREYETQYFGPGTRLLVL.

This clonotype was counted a single time. The chain uses TRBV6-5 and TRBJ2-3; D is ambiguous. Germline CDR1 is MNHEY and CDR2 is SVGAGI. V shed 2 bases and J shed 5 bases, with 14 bases lying between them. The CDR3 extends over 15 amino acids. This CDR3 is CASSYGAYGIDTQYF. As DNA, the CDR3 is TGTGCCAGCAGTTACGGAGCGTATGGCATAGATACGCAGTATTTT.

This clonotype came up a few times. The V gene is TRBV28, the J gene TRBJ2-3; no firm D call. The CDR3 extends over 14 amino acids. V lost 3 bases, J lost 6 bases, and 13 bases lay in between. Germline V gives CDR1 MDHEN, CDR2 SYDVKM. As DNA, the CDR3 is TGTGCCAGCAGTTTGTCCCCCCCGTGGGATACGCAGTATTTT. As protein: CASSLSPPWDTQYF.

A note on this clonotype: A much larger clone lies a single base off, so this may be a read error. It is unclear where the CDR3 begins or ends on the DNA, so no DNA is shown, and the CDR3 is as TCRdb lists it. V usage is TRBV6-6 and J usage is TRBJ2-5; no check of the table's D call, TRBD2, against the DNA was made. Per germline, CDR1 MNHNY and CDR2 SVGAGI (reference sequence). Both ends counted, the CDR3 spans 11 residues. The CDR3 here is CATSSGQAQYF.

There are a few counts of this clonotype. A read error is likely, as this CDR3 ends without the conserved phenylalanine or tryptophan. The chain uses TRBV11-2 and TRBJ2-2, with TRBD2 identical over 7 bases. The V gene's germline CDR1 is SGHAT and CDR2 FQNNGV. CDR3 size: 18 residues. The CDR3 DNA follows: TGTGCCAGCAGCTTAAACAGGCTCCGGGAGGCCAACACCGGGGGGCTGTTTGTT. Protein: CASSLNRLREANTGGLFV.

This clonotype was found a few times. This sequence joins TRBV4-1 and TRBJ2-7; TRBD2 might be the D (6 bases). The germline V and J ends were trimmed by 0 bases and 6 bases, with 9 bases remaining between them. The CDR3 length is 13 residues. Germline V CDR1 and CDR2: MGHRA, YSYEKL. CDR3 coding DNA: TGCGCCAGCAGCCAAGAGGAGGGCCGCGAGCAGTACTTC. Translation gives CASSQEEGREQYF.

With regard to this clonotype: A much larger clone lies a single base off, so this may be a read error. V and J are TRBV29-1 and TRBJ2-3; a weak D match, TRBD1 (6 bases). The germline CDR1 and CDR2 sequences are SQVTM and ANQGSEA. CDR3 size: 14 residues. The V and J ends lost 2 bases and 12 bases respectively, with 21 bases between them. In DNA form, the CDR3 reads TGCAGCGTTGAATATCAGGGGACCCCCCAAACACAGTATTTT. Residues: CSVEYQGTPQTQYF.

Concerning this clonotype: The junction departs from the called germline gene at one end, perhaps through a read error. The CDR3: CASGLGTIGSRTDTQFF. The CDR3 DNA reads as TGTGCCAGCGGCTTAGGGACGATCGGGAGCCGCACAGATACGCAGTTTTTT. The V call is TRBV11-2, the J call TRBJ2-3; possible D gene TRBD2, 6 bases. Looked up from germline, CDR1 is SGHAT and CDR2 is FQNNGV. The CDR3 sequence is 17 residues long. Looking up the rest from reference TRBV11-2 and TRBJ2-3 gives the full variable domain: EAGVAQSPRYKIIEKRQSVAFWCNPISGHATLYWYQQILGQGPKLLIQFQNNGVVDDSQLPKDRFSAERLKGVDSTLKIQPAKLEDSAVYLCASGLGTIGSRTDTQFFGPGTRLTVL.

Worth noting for this clonotype: At one end, the junction sequence differs from germline, possibly due to a read error. The chain combines TRBV29-1 with TRBJ2-7; 7 nucleotides agree with TRBD1. Germline V gene sequence: CDR1 SQVTM, CDR2 ANQGSEA. This CDR3 region has 14 residues. CDR3 loop: CSVEVGTDAYGQYF. CDR3 DNA: TGCAGCGTTGAAGTAGGGACAGATGCCTACGGGCAGTACTTC.

This clonotype was detected once. The chain recombines TRBV6-2 or TRBV6-3 with TRBJ2-7; 12 bases align to TRBD2. Germline CDR1 and CDR2: MNHEY and SVGEGT. The CDR3 is made up of 18 amino acids. The V segment lost 6 bases and the J segment 3 bases; nucleotides outside the gene matches: 15. CDR3 nucleotides: TGTGCCAGCAGGCAACTAGCGGGAGGTCACTTTAGTAGCTACGAGCAGTACTTC. The encoded protein is CASRQLAGGHFSSYEQYF.

The chain carries TRBV12-3 or TRBV12-4 and TRBJ2-3; 8 nucleotides align to TRBD2. The junction had 17 bases not matched to a gene; V was cut back by 6 bases and J by 15 bases. The CDR3 consists of 14 residues. The CDR3 sequence: CASSRTTSEMAGYF. In DNA form, the CDR3 reads TGTGCCAGCAGCCGCACGACTAGCGAAATGGCCGGATATTTT.

The sample holds one count of this clonotype. A clone one base away is much larger, so this may be a read error. The chain recombines TRBV6-5 with TRBJ2-5; either TRBD1 or TRBD2 may supply D (5 bases each). There are 14 residues in the CDR3. Germline CDR1 and CDR2: MNHEY and SVGAGI. The CDR3 protein is CACSYSEGRETQYF. CDR3 DNA sequence: TGTGCCTGCAGTTACTCAGAGGGGCGGGAGACCCAGTACTTC.

The rearrangement links TRBV12-3 or TRBV12-4 to TRBJ2-7; the D is unclear. CDR3 length: 13 amino acids. V gave up 9 bases and J gave up 3 bases, with 15 bases separating them. CDR3 in DNA: TGTGCCAGTAGTCCCGACGGAGACTACGAGCAGTACTTC. It specifies CASSPDGDYEQYF.

The V and J genes are TRBV10-3 and TRBJ2-2, with D perhaps matching TRBD2 (6 bases). The germline gives CDR1 ENHRY, CDR2 SYGVKD. Between the trimmed V and J ends, which lost 9 bases and 3 bases, there was a span of 8 bases. CDR3 length: 12 amino acids. CDR3 amino acids: CAMGGDTGELFF. CDR3 sequence (DNA): TGTGCCATGGGAGGAGACACCGGGGAGCTGTTTTTT.

About this clonotype itself: This CDR3 fails to terminate in the conserved phenylalanine or tryptophan, so it likely reflects a read error. The rearrangement links TRBV11-2 to TRBJ2-7; the D is unclear. V shed 2 bases and J shed 2 bases, with 10 bases lying between them. This CDR3 is built from 14 residues. Germline loops: CDR1 SGHAT, CDR2 FQNNGV. CDR3 coding DNA: TGTGCCAGCAGCTTAACTGGCAGTGCCTACGAGCAGTACTTA. Protein product: CASSLTGSAYEQYL.